One sample yielded the 19 T cell receptor beta chains listed below, sequenced in a study of Tregs in tolerant kidney transplant recipients. The method was immunoSEQ multiplex PCR; TCRdb's version includes in-frame clones alone and lacks a portion of them. In all, the sample yields about 52,000 clones. The sequencing here drew on CD4+ T cells from blood, taken before the transplant. Every receptor here comes from a human donor who received a combined kidney and bone marrow transplant.

CDR3 bases read: TGTGCCAGCAGCTTGAGCGAGATAACCTACGAG. Encoded protein: CASSLSEITYE. The entire CDR3 reads CASSLSEITYEQYF. The rearrangement joins TRBV7-2 to TRBJ2-7; no firm D call. Read data end 3 residues before the CDR3 end; the end is taken from the germline J gene. Germline assignment: CDR1 SGHTA and CDR2 FQGNSA. The CDR3 length is 14 residues. Trimming took 3 bases from V and 2 from J, leaving 11 bases between them.

Concerning this clone itself: The CDR3 end is not reached by the read, which stops 3 residues before it; the germline J gene fills it in. V and J are TRBV30 and TRBJ2-7, with 9 bases that match TRBD2. Germline V lookup: CDR1 GTSNPN, CDR2 SVGIG (reference sequence). CDR3 length: 14 residues. V gave up 5 bases and J gave up 6 bases; unmatched junction bases: 11. Incomplete CDR3 DNA: TGTGCCTGGGGGGGAGATAAACTAGCGGGCGAG. Translating it yields CAWGGDKLAGE. The full-length CDR3 reads as CAWGGDKLAGEQYF.

Notes on this clone: The CDR3 goes on 3 residues after the read ends, and that part is filled in from the germline J gene. This sequence joins TRBV19 and TRBJ2-7; possible D gene TRBD2, 6 bases. CDR1 is LNHDA, CDR2 SQIVND, per germline (reference sequence). The V end was cut by 3 bases, the J end by 6 bases, with 15 bases between. This CDR3 contains 14 residues. CDR3 bases read: TGTGCCAGTAGTATTGTATCGGGTAGCGGCGAG. Amino acid sequence: CASSIVSGSGE. The whole CDR3 protein is CASSIVSGSGEQYF.

In regard to this clone: The CDR3 extends 3 residues past the end of the read, so its final part is completed from the germline J gene. This sequence joins TRBV6-1 and TRBJ2-3; tentatively, D is TRBD1 (5 bases). The V end lost 3 bases, the J end lost 6 bases, and 13 bases lay between the germline ends. This CDR3 contains 14 residues. Germline V gene lookup returns CDR1 MNHNS and CDR2 SASEGT. This CDR3 is CASSDWLQVDTQYF. Incomplete CDR3 DNA: TGTGCCAGCAGTGATTGGCTACAGGTGGATACG.

A word on this clone: Read sequence stops 3 residues before the CDR3 end, and the germline J gene provides the missing end. The J gene is TRBJ2-5, the V gene TRBV5-1; D possibly corresponds to TRBD1 (6 bases). The CDR3 has 15 amino acids. Trimming took off 6 bases at V and 4 bases at J, with 19 bases between the two ends. The germline V gene has CDR1 SGHRS and CDR2 YFSETQ. CDR3: CASTPQGSWSETQYF. The covered CDR3 bases are TGCGCCAGCACCCCGCAGGGGTCGTGGTCAGAGACC.

On this clone itself: The CDR3 goes on 3 residues after the read ends, and that part is filled in from the germline J gene. This sequence joins TRBV7-9 and TRBJ2-1; D is unclear. Between the trimmed V and J ends, which lost 2 bases and 6 bases, there was a span of 2 bases. Germline V lookup: CDR1 SEHNR, CDR2 FQNEAQ (reference sequence). CDR3 size: 11 residues. The CDR3 protein is CASSLLNEQFF. CDR3 DNA, as far as it was read: TGTGCCAGCAGCTTACTCAATGAG.

Remarks on this clone: The CDR3 goes on 3 residues after the read ends, and that part is filled in from the germline J gene. The chain uses TRBV7-2 and TRBJ2-7; tentative D call: TRBD2 (5 bases). The CDR3 is 14 residues long. Germline-derived CDR1 and CDR2 are SGHTA and FQGNSA. V was shortened by 1 base and J by 2 bases, with 9 bases between the two germline ends. The CDR3 bases that were read are TGTGCCAGCAGCTTAGATGTAGCGACCTACGAG. Translating gives CASSLDVATYE. The entire CDR3 is CASSLDVATYEQYF.

In regard to this clone: The read terminates 3 residues before the CDR3 end, so the remaining end is supplied by the germline J gene. V is TRBV20-1 and J is TRBJ2-2; D uncertain. This CDR3 has 18 residues. CDR1 is DFQATT and CDR2 is SNEGSKA in the germline V gene (reference sequence). CDR3 in amino acids: CSASPIDRVSMAANVLFF. The CDR3 DNA, read in part, is TGCAGTGCATCACCGATTGATCGTGTTTCTATGGCGGCCAACGTG.

A note on this clone: The sequenced fragment ends 3 residues before the CDR3 boundary, so the rest is inferred from the germline J gene. The V and J genes are TRBV7-8 and TRBJ1-4, with 7 bases fitting TRBD1. The junction had 9 bases not matched to a gene; V was cut back by 5 bases and J by 0 bases. The CDR3 is 17 residues long. The germline CDR1 and CDR2 sequences are SGHVS and FQNEAQ. CDR3 in amino acids: CASSIGQEPSTNEKLFF. CDR3 DNA (partial): TGTGCCAGCAGCATCGGACAGGAACCTTCAACTAATGAAAAA.

Details on this clone: The DNA ends 3 residues before the CDR3 does, and the rest of the CDR3 is filled in from the germline J gene. The chain carries TRBV7-2 and TRBJ2-3; 10 bases align to TRBD2. V shed 0 bases and J 4 bases; nucleotides not matched to a gene: 10. Germline values: CDR1 SGHTA, CDR2 FQGNSA. The CDR3 has 18 amino acids. The DNA read from the CDR3 is TGTGCCAGCAGCTTAGCACCCACCCCTAGCGGGGGTTCAGATACG. Translating it yields CASSLAPTPSGGSDT. In full, the CDR3 is CASSLAPTPSGGSDTQYF. Together with reference TRBV7-2 and TRBJ2-3, the CDR3 gives the full variable domain: GAGVSQSPSNKVTEKGKDVELRCDPISGHTALYWYRQSLGQGLEFLIYFQGNSAPDKSGLPSDRFSAERTGGSVSTLTIQRTQQEDSAVYLCASSLAPTPSGGSDTQYFGPGTRLTVL.

Concerning this clone: The read halts 3 residues ahead of the CDR3 end, with the missing end drawn from the germline J gene. The J gene is TRBJ2-5, the V gene TRBV7-6; the D is unclear. The CDR3 loop spans 17 amino acids. Germline loops: CDR1 SGHVS, CDR2 FNYEAQ. Trimming left V 5 bases short and J 0 bases short, with 19 bases between. The part of the CDR3 DNA that was read is TGTGCCAGCAGCCCTCTGGGCCAGGCAACTTACCAAGAGACC. Translating gives CASSPLGQATYQET. The whole CDR3 protein reads CASSPLGQATYQETQYF.

Remarks on this clone: The read stops 3 residues short of the end of the CDR3; the missing end is completed from the germline J gene. The chain combines TRBV5-1 with TRBJ2-5, with a possible D match to TRBD1 (5 bases). Germline V gives CDR1 SGHRS, CDR2 YFSETQ. The V end lost 4 bases, the J end lost 1 base, and 14 bases lay between the germline ends. The CDR3 runs to 15 residues. CDR3 bases read: TGCGCCAGCAGCCCCGGACACTCAGGCCAAGAGACC. The encoded protein is CASSPGHSGQET. In full, the CDR3 is CASSPGHSGQETQYF.

In regard to this clone: The read gets to within 3 residues of the CDR3 end, and the germline J gene fills in the rest. The V call is TRBV20-1, the J call TRBJ2-5; 8 nucleotides agree with TRBD2. The CDR3 sequence is 15 residues long. The V segment lost 0 bases and the J segment 5 bases; nucleotides outside the gene matches: 8. Germline V gene data show CDR1 as DFQATT and CDR2 as SNEGSKA (reference sequence). The sequenced CDR3 bases are TGCAGTGCTAGAGATGTCGGGACTAGGATGGAGACC. It codes for CSARDVGTRMET. The full CDR3 sequence reads CSARDVGTRMETQYF.

About this clone: The read ends 3 residues early relative to the CDR3; the germline J gene fills the gap. J is TRBJ1-6 and V is TRBV6-1, with D tentatively TRBD1 (6 bases). The CDR3 consists of 15 residues. Germline V gene sequence: CDR1 MNHNS, CDR2 SASEGT. The V end was cut by 4 bases, the J end by 6 bases, with 13 bases between. The DNA read from the CDR3 is TGTGCCAGCAGTGGCGTGGCAGGGGCTAATTCACCC. Its protein is CASSGVAGANSP. Given in full, the CDR3 is CASSGVAGANSPLHF.

On this clone: Sequencing ends 3 residues short of the CDR3 end; the germline J gene provides the rest. The chain joins TRBV18 to TRBJ1-4; a weak D match, TRBD1 (5 bases). The germline V gene encodes CDR1 KGHSH and CDR2 LQKENI. V was cut by 3 bases and J by 0 bases, with 11 bases left in between. There are 16 residues in the CDR3. The CDR3 region is CASSPTGTTTNEKLFF. CDR3 bases read: TGTGCCAGCTCACCCACAGGCACCACAACTAATGAAAAA.

Turning to this clone: With the read ending 3 residues before the CDR3 end, the germline J gene is used to fill in that end. The chain carries TRBV19 and TRBJ2-1; D may be TRBD1 or TRBD2 (7 bases each). V lost 10 bases, J lost 3 bases, and 16 bases lay in between. Germline assignment: CDR1 LNHDA and CDR2 SQIVND (reference sequence). The CDR3 contains 14 residues. This CDR3 reads CATSTGRVYNEQFF. CDR3 bases read: TGTGCCACCTCGACAGGGAGGGTCTACAATGAG.

Note on this clone: The read ends 3 residues before the CDR3 terminus; that terminus is restored from the germline J gene. The chain is built from TRBV13 and TRBJ2-5; 7 bases agree with TRBD1. V trimming: 1 base; J trimming: 2 bases; junction bases outside the gene matches: 4. Per the germline V gene, CDR1 is PRHDT and CDR2 is FYEKMQ (reference sequence). This CDR3 contains 15 residues. The DNA read from the CDR3 is TGTGCCAGCAGCTTAGCCTGGACAGGACAAGAGACC. Translating gives CASSLAWTGQET. The CDR3 reads in full as CASSLAWTGQETQYF.

With respect to this clone: From the germline J gene comes the end of the CDR3, since the read stops 3 residues before it. The chain combines TRBV5-1 with TRBJ2-3; tentative D call: TRBD1 (5 bases). V was trimmed by 0 bases and J by 2 bases, leaving 10 bases between them. Germline V gives CDR1 SGHRS, CDR2 YFSETQ. The CDR3 contains 15 residues. The CDR3: CASSLVAGITDTQYF. Incomplete CDR3 DNA: TGCGCCAGCAGCTTGGTAGCAGGGATCACAGATACG. Supplemented by reference TRBV5-1 and TRBJ2-3, the full variable domain reads KAGVTQTPRYLIKTRGQQVTLSCSPISGHRSVSWYQQTPGQGLQFLFEYFSETQRNKGNFPGRFSGRQFSNSRSEMNVSTLELGDSALYLCASSLVAGITDTQYFGPGTRLTVL.

Of note for this clone: The sequenced fragment ends 3 residues before the CDR3 boundary, so the rest is inferred from the germline J gene. The rearrangement uses TRBV23-1 and TRBJ2-4; D gene uncertain. TRBV23-1 is reported as an ORF; its role is uncertain. V gave up 6 bases and J gave up 9 bases, with 9 bases separating them. The CDR3 loop spans 11 amino acids. The CDR3 loop reads CASSPTVIQYF. The part of the CDR3 DNA that was read is TGCGCCAGCAGCCCTACAGTCATT.